A single sample is the source of the 5 T cell receptor beta chains below, sequenced in a study of OX40 agonist ivuxolimab in advanced cancers. Library preparation was by the immunoSEQ multiplex PCR assay. The clones in this table, taken by TCRdb from immuneACCESS, are in-frame only. Not every clone is retained; where verified, under half of the shortfall comes from an unresolved V gene, and the cause of the rest is unknown. Across this sample there are approximately 58,000 clones, with 75% to 90% seen only once. Jointly, the top ten make up over 3% of the sample. The sequencing here drew on CD4+ or CD8+ T cells sorted from blood, taken in a trial of the OX40 agonist ivuxolimab. The receptors shown here come from an adult with an advanced solid tumor such as melanoma, head and neck, liver or kidney cancer.

About this clone: One end of the junction varies from germline; a read error may be responsible. This rearrangement joins TRBV6-1 to TRBJ1-1; D is possibly TRBD1 (5 bases). The CDR3 totals 15 residues. The V gene's germline CDR1 is MNHNS and CDR2 SASEGT. The CDR3 region has the DNA TGTGCAAGCAGGTCAGGGTTGGGGATGAACACTGAAGCTTTCTTT. It is translated as CASRSGLGMNTEAFF.

The V call is TRBV5-1, the J call TRBJ1-2; 8 bases align to TRBD1. From germline, CDR1 is SGHRS and CDR2 YFSETQ. The CDR3 loop spans 15 amino acids. With V trimmed by 0 bases and J by 6 bases, 7 bases remained unmatched. The CDR3 reads CASSLVPGGADGYTF. The CDR3 coding sequence is TGCGCCAGCAGCTTGGTTCCAGGGGGCGCCGATGGCTACACCTTC.

The chain joins TRBV19 to TRBJ2-5; 11 nucleotides line up with TRBD1. V lost 3 bases to trimming and J lost 5 bases; unmatched junction nucleotides: 5. CDR1 is LNHDA, CDR2 SQIVND, per germline (reference sequence). This CDR3 has 15 residues. The DNA for the CDR3 is TGTGCCAGTAGTATTGGGGACAGGGGGAGGGAGACCCAGTACTTC. It yields the protein CASSIGDRGRETQYF.

The CDR3 region has the DNA TGTGCCTGGAGCAATCTAGCCGGAGAGACCCAGTACTTC. Protein sequence: CAWSNLAGETQYF. V usage is TRBV30 and J usage is TRBJ2-5; tentative D call: TRBD2 (5 bases). V gave up 3 bases and J gave up 4 bases, with 12 bases separating them. This CDR3 is 13 amino acids long. Per germline, CDR1 GTSNPN and CDR2 SVGIG (reference sequence).

CDR3 in amino acids: CASSPQRDSYEQYF. The CDR3 DNA follows: TGTGCCAGCTCCCCCCAGCGGGACTCCTACGAGCAGTACTTC. This rearrangement joins TRBV18 to TRBJ2-7, with TRBD2 matching 7 bases. This CDR3 has 14 residues. V shed 6 bases, J shed 0 bases, and the junction held 5 bases outside the gene matches. Germline-derived CDR1 and CDR2 are KGHSH and LQKENI.